The T cell receptor (beta chain) described here comes from a study of beta chain features in type 1 diabetes. Study in general: Across every sample, roughly 100 million sorted cells were examined in total.

Concerning this clone: Its matching antigen is unknown.

Study-level findings and limits: People with Type 1 diabetes carried modestly yet significantly shorter TCRB CDR3s in all four CD4+ subsets. Compared with healthy donors, patients appeared to share more similar naive, central memory and regulatory TCRB repertoires.

Every sorted population was more than 95% pure. Sequenced material consisted of expressed TCRB transcripts (all of the isolated RNA was reverse transcribed). Measured with immunoSEQ multiplex PCR; TCRdb has only the in-frame clones, and not every one. Of around 40,000 clones listed, 66% are singletons. This CDR3 region has 13 residues. CDR1 and CDR2 from the germline V gene are SNHLY and FYNNEI. The V and J ends lost 6 bases and 0 bases respectively, with 8 bases between them. The V gene is TRBV2, the J gene TRBJ1-1; D remains unclear. Material for sequencing was Tregs from blood. The receptor comes from a woman aged 18-29 years with type 1 diabetes. The CDR3 region is CASRPGMNTEAFF. CDR3 bases: TGTGCCAGCAGGCCGGGAATGAACACTGAAGCTTTCTTT.